This is a list of T cell receptor beta chains from one sample in a study of T cell responses to AZD1222 COVID-19 vaccine. Libraries were prepared by immunoSEQ multiplex PCR; TCRdb keeps only in-frame clonotypes and omits some of them. This sample has about 120,000 clones, with around 90% found just once. The sequencing used peripheral blood, collected on day 0 of AZD1222 vaccination. The receptors come from an adult in good health. Both conserved end residues are part of each CDR3. A D gene is named only where the DNA matches it firmly. Size values are once, few and many counts, or a class for expanded clones, and some rows have none.

CAIQRSAGSTPLHF	TGTGCCATTCAGAGATCGGCAGGGTCAACACCCCTCCACTTT	TRBV6-5	TRBJ1-6	NA	NA
CASSLGGTGLQETQYF	TGCGCCAGCAGCTTGGGGGGGACAGGATTGCAAGAGACCCAGTACTTC	TRBV5-1	TRBJ2-5	NA	TRBD1
CASSFGGWGYGYTF	TGTGCCAGCAGTTTTGGTGGTTGGGGCTATGGCTACACCTTC	TRBV27	TRBJ1-2	NA	NA
CASGLRPLSVEYYGYTF	TGTGCTAGTGGTTTGCGACCTTTGTCAGTTGAGTACTATGGCTACACCTTC	TRBV12-5	TRBJ1-2	NA	NA
CASSASGGVQETQYF	TGTGCTAGCAGCGCTAGCGGGGGGGTACAAGAGACCCAGTACTTC	TRBV7-7	TRBJ2-5	NA	TRBD2
CASSSGLAAQETQYF	TGTGCCAGCAGTTCGGGACTAGCGGCACAAGAGACCCAGTACTTC	TRBV28	TRBJ2-5	NA	TRBD2
CATRGAATSDTQYF	TGTGCCACCCGGGGGGCGGCCACCTCAGATACGCAGTATTTT	TRBV10-3	TRBJ2-3	NA	NA
CASSLAQTNNEQFF	TGTGCTAGCAGCTTAGCCCAGACCAACAATGAGCAGTTCTTC	TRBV7-7	TRBJ2-1	NA	NA
CASTAGIGGYTF	TGTGCCAGTACGGCAGGGATCGGTGGCTACACCTTC	TRBV19	TRBJ1-2	NA	NA
CASSEELAGVTGELFF	TGTGCCAGCAGTGAAGAACTAGCGGGAGTAACCGGGGAGCTGTTTTTT	TRBV2	TRBJ2-2	few	TRBD2
CASSQFGTQNSYEQYF	TGTGCCAGCTCACAATTCGGGACACAGAACTCCTACGAGCAGTACTTC	TRBV18	TRBJ2-7	NA	NA
CASSPPPGISYEQYF	TGTGCCAGCAGCCCCCCCCCAGGTATTTCCTACGAGCAGTACTTC	TRBV27	TRBJ2-7	NA	NA
CASSPPVGTQYF	TGTGCCAGCAGTCCACCCGTGGGGACCCAGTACTTC	TRBV12-3/TRBV12-4	TRBJ2-5	NA	NA
CATSTDTQGGLYSNQPQHF	TGTGCCACCAGCACCGATACCCAGGGAGGGCTATATAGCAATCAGCCCCAGCATTTT	TRBV15	TRBJ1-5	NA	NA
CASSSLTGGQNTGELFF	TGCGCCAGCAGCTCCCTTACAGGGGGCCAGAACACCGGGGAGCTGTTTTTT	TRBV5-1	TRBJ2-2	NA	TRBD1
CAWSVPVGDTQYF	TGTGCCTGGAGTGTACCGGTTGGGGATACGCAGTATTTT	TRBV30	TRBJ2-3	NA	NA
CAWRSGEDSAYEQYF	TGTGCCTGGAGATCCGGGGAGGATAGCGCCTACGAGCAGTACTTC	TRBV30	TRBJ2-7	NA	NA
CASSLFWSSTDTQYF	TGTGCCAGCAGCTTGTTTTGGTCTAGCACAGATACGCAGTATTTT	TRBV5-6	TRBJ2-3	NA	NA
CAISESVLGGYEQYF	TGTGCCATCAGTGAGTCGGTCTTAGGGGGCTACGAGCAGTACTTC	TRBV10-3	TRBJ2-7	NA	NA
CASSLTGQLPYEQYF	TGTGCCAGCAGCTTAACTGGACAGCTACCCTACGAGCAGTACTTC	TRBV11-3	TRBJ2-7	once	NA
CASSLTFSGNTIYF	TGCGCCAGCAGCCTGACCTTCTCTGGAAACACCATATATTTT	TRBV5-1	TRBJ1-3	NA	NA
CASSGTGTQYF	TGTGCCAGCAGCGGGACGGGGACCCAGTACTTC	TRBV9	TRBJ2-5	NA	NA
CASSLADRGAGYGYTF	TGTGCCAGCAGCTTAGCGGACAGGGGGGCGGGCTATGGCTACACCTTC	TRBV7-2	TRBJ1-2	NA	TRBD1
CASSVYEKLFF	TGTGCCAGCAGCGTCTATGAAAAACTGTTTTTT	TRBV12-3/TRBV12-4	TRBJ1-4	NA	NA
CASSQGPGSYEQYF	TGTGCCAGCAGCCAGGGCCCCGGGTCCTACGAGCAGTACTTC	TRBV7-6	TRBJ2-7	NA	NA
CASSVGTSGSYEQYF	TGTGCCAGCAGCGTAGGGACTAGCGGCTCCTACGAGCAGTACTTC	TRBV9	TRBJ2-7	NA	TRBD2